The rows below give T cell receptor beta chains drawn from one sample of a study of regulatory T cells in long-lasting Graves disease. TCRdb re-analysed the multiplex PCR reads in MiXCR, keeping a single row per CDR3 protein. The sample carries around 460,000 distinct CDR3 sequences, around a fifth recorded once. Source: peripheral blood mononuclear cells (PBMCs), taken when the disease was refractory, from a patient treated with antithyroid drugs. These receptors came from a female donor with Graves disease. Each CDR3 is given with its conserved first and last residue. The D gene is left open where the match is weak. Size tells how often a clone was seen (once, few, many) or the class of an expanded clone, and some rows leave it out.

j_call v_call d_call clone_size cdr3_aa cdr3_nt
TRBJ2-5 TRBV7-2 TRBD2 few CASSLGVLAVQETQYF TGTGCCAGCAGCTTGGGGGTACTAGCGGTACAAGAGACCCAGTACTTC
TRBJ1-5 TRBV6-1 - many CASGYSGRPIEPQHF TGTGCCAGCGGGTATTCAGGACGTCCAATTGAGCCCCAGCATTTT
TRBJ2-5 TRBV6-1 - - CASSPGRGYQETQYF TGTGCCAGCAGTCCCGGCCGGGGCTACCAAGAGACCCAGTACTTC
TRBJ2-7 TRBV28 TRBD2 many CASSVTSGHSYEQYF TGTGCCAGCAGTGTCACTAGCGGTCACTCCTACGAGCAGTACTTC
TRBJ2-7 TRBV6-1 - - CASYGGFYEQYF TGTGCCAGCTACGGGGGATTCTACGAGCAGTACTTC
TRBJ2-7 TRBV27 - - CASSLSGQGGAYEQYF TGTGCCAGCAGTTTATCGGGGCAGGGGGGGGCGTACGAGCAGTACTTC
TRBJ1-5 TRBV28 - many CASSSRTGIYSNQPQHF TGTGCCAGCAGTTCTCGGACGGGAATTTATAGCAATCAGCCCCAGCATTTT
TRBJ1-1 TRBV27 - few CASQGITWGNTEAFF TGTGCCAGTCAAGGGATCACTTGGGGGAACACTGAAGCTTTCTTT
TRBJ2-7 TRBV7-6 - - CASSLNSGTLSYEQYF TGTGCCAGCAGCTTAAATAGCGGCACCCTCTCCTACGAGCAGTACTTC
TRBJ1-1 TRBV19 - - CASSILSTNTEAFF TGTGCCAGTAGTATCCTCTCCACAAACACTGAAGCTTTCTTT
TRBJ1-4 TRBV4-3 TRBD1 - CASSQRDSRRGEKLFF TGCGCCAGCAGCCAAAGGGACAGCCGACGGGGCGAAAAACTGTTTTTT
TRBJ1-1 TRBV30 - - CAWSVTGFDTEAFF TGTGCCTGGAGTGTGACGGGTTTCGACACTGAAGCTTTCTTT
TRBJ1-5 TRBV6-2/TRBV6-3 - many CASSSGHSNQPQHF TGTGCCAGCAGTTCCGGACATAGCAATCAGCCCCAGCATTTT
TRBJ1-2 TRBV10-3 TRBD1 - CAIQTGTATQNYGYTF TGTGCCATCCAAACCGGGACAGCCACGCAGAACTATGGCTACACCTTC
TRBJ1-1 TRBV28 TRBD1 many CASSGGQGTEAFF TGTGCCAGCAGTGGGGGACAGGGAACTGAAGCTTTCTTT
TRBJ1-5 TRBV20-1 - - CSARGAGYTNQPQHF TGCAGTGCTAGAGGGGCAGGGTATACCAATCAGCCCCAGCATTTT
TRBJ2-2 TRBV19 - few CASKGPNLPELFF TGTGCCAGTAAGGGCCCCAATCTACCGGAGCTGTTTTTT
TRBJ1-1 TRBV9 - - CASSVRGTNTEAFF TGTGCCAGCAGCGTGAGGGGAACGAACACTGAAGCTTTCTTT
TRBJ2-7 TRBV5-1 - few CASSSGNNEQYF TGCGCCAGCAGCTCGGGGAACAACGAGCAGTACTTC
TRBJ2-7 TRBV15 TRBD1 - CATSVNWKYRGSYEQYF TGTGCCACCAGCGTCAATTGGAAGTACAGGGGATCCTACGAGCAGTACTTC
TRBJ2-6 TRBV2 - many CARTSSYPASGANVLTF TGTGCCAGGACCTCTTCTTACCCCGCCTCTGGGGCCAACGTCCTGACTTTC
TRBJ2-7 TRBV20-1 - few CSVYRDSYEQYF TGCAGTGTCTATAGAGACTCCTACGAGCAGTACTTC
TRBJ2-7 TRBV7-8 - few CASSLTPVAYEQYF TGTGCCAGCAGCTTGACGCCCGTGGCCTACGAGCAGTACTTC
TRBJ1-1 TRBV5-1 - - CASKRTAGTEAFF TGCGCCAGCAAAAGGACGGCCGGTACTGAAGCTTTCTTT
TRBJ1-1 TRBV7-9 TRBD1 - CANGRTDRAEVAFF TGTGCCAACGGCCGAACCGACAGGGCGGAGGTAGCTTTCTTT
TRBJ1-2 TRBV6-1 TRBD1 - CASTLDGQGGGYTF TGTGCCAGCACCCTCGACGGACAGGGAGGTGGCTACACCTTC
TRBJ2-5 TRBV11-3 TRBD1 few CASSKRTGGDETQYF TGTGCCAGCAGCAAACGAACAGGGGGCGATGAGACCCAGTACTTC
TRBJ2-4 TRBV20-1 - - CSAQYSIAKNIQYF TGCAGTGCGCAGTATTCAATAGCCAAAAACATTCAGTACTTC
TRBJ1-1 TRBV5-1 TRBD1 - CASRTQTGQNTEAFF TGCGCCAGCCGTACTCAGACAGGGCAGAACACTGAAGCTTTCTTT
TRBJ2-5 TRBV2 - many CASSERGIQETQYF TGTGCCAGCAGTGAAAGGGGTATACAAGAGACCCAGTACTTC
TRBJ2-7 TRBV28 TRBD2 - CASSGGANEQYF TGTGCCAGCAGCGGGGGGGCAAACGAGCAGTACTTC
TRBJ1-2 TRBV30 - few CAWSVGGDGYGYTF TGTGCCTGGAGTGTAGGTGGGGATGGCTATGGCTACACCTTC
TRBJ2-7 TRBV28 - many CASSWETYEQYF TGTGCCAGCAGTTGGGAGACCTACGAGCAGTACTTC